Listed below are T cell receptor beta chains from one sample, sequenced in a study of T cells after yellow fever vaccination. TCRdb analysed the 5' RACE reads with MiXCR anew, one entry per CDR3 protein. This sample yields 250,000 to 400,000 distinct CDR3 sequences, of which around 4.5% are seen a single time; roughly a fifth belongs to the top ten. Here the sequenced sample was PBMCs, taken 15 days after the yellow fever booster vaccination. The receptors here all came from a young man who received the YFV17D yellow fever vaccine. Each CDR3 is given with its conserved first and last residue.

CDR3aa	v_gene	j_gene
CASDTGGQNYGYTF	TRBV30	TRBJ1-2
CASRQRSLDSNQPQHF	TRBV19	TRBJ1-5
CASSARDRGPEAFF	TRBV7-6	TRBJ1-1
CASSPRVGGGYGYTF	TRBV4-1	TRBJ1-2
CASSQQTSLIPEQYF	TRBV4-2	TRBJ2-7
CASSLVGRGAYEQYF	TRBV7-6	TRBJ2-7
CASSRTNSQGNQPQHF	TRBV7-9	TRBJ1-5
CASNPTGREDTQYF	TRBV7-2	TRBJ2-3
CASSLEGGQLTGELFF	TRBV5-1	TRBJ2-2
CASSFFLGDGYEQYF	TRBV7-2	TRBJ2-7
CASSRGLAGAYEQYF	TRBV12-3/TRBV12-4	TRBJ2-7
CSARGISGGAVSYEQYF	TRBV20-1	TRBJ2-7
CASSLRGLTGEETQYF	TRBV5-1	TRBJ2-5
CASSEEGGYYGYTF	TRBV2	TRBJ1-2
CASDLANRSNQPQHF	TRBV5-1	TRBJ1-5
CASSQEGGGVDGTGELFF	TRBV4-3	TRBJ2-2
CATSYSLGLGQGSNEQFF	TRBV24-1	TRBJ2-1
CASSTLGHTLQETQYF	TRBV7-9	TRBJ2-5
CASRWDGQHF	TRBV27	TRBJ1-5
CASRGTNSVGYTF	TRBV12-3/TRBV12-4	TRBJ1-2
CASSEDRVGGANVLTF	TRBV7-3	TRBJ2-6
CSAKGGANYGYTF	TRBV20-1	TRBJ1-2
CASSHFADLSSGANVLTF	TRBV11-2	TRBJ2-6
CASSQAGRADTQYF	TRBV4-3	TRBJ2-3
CASRTDRGTNEKLFF	TRBV12-3/TRBV12-4	TRBJ1-4
CASSRSGGIQETQYF	TRBV4-1	TRBJ2-5
CASSYETSTDTQYF	TRBV7-2	TRBJ2-3
CASSDRAANRGTQYF	TRBV6-2/TRBV6-3	TRBJ2-5
CASSLGAEQYF	TRBV7-2	TRBJ2-7
CASSLGGRMSSYEQYF	TRBV11-2	TRBJ2-7
CASSQDRGLGGGQPQHF	TRBV4-1	TRBJ1-5
CASSLTRVNEQFF	TRBV11-2	TRBJ2-1
CSARHNRGVAEAFF	TRBV20-1	TRBJ1-1
CSARDAQGAGEQYF	TRBV20-1	TRBJ2-7
CASSLDVLATDTQYF	TRBV7-2	TRBJ2-3
CAIRGQVSTYEQYF	TRBV10-3	TRBJ2-7
CSVVEGVRTEAFF	TRBV29-1	TRBJ1-1
CASWGQPSGNTIYF	TRBV5-5	TRBJ1-3
CASSLVGRGTGPSNYGYTF	TRBV7-8	TRBJ1-2
CATRGPGAHGYTF	TRBV24-1	TRBJ1-2
CASSQDAGVETQYF	TRBV4-1	TRBJ2-5
CASSSRQGWDGYTF	TRBV18	TRBJ1-2
CASSPREAHGTEAFF	TRBV18	TRBJ1-1
CASSRGTSGGTQYF	TRBV5-1	TRBJ2-7
CATSRHADSPLHF	TRBV15	TRBJ1-6
CSASGTGSGELFF	TRBV20-1	TRBJ2-2
CASSLGTGVGQPQHF	TRBV5-4	TRBJ1-5
CASSLTGAQEQYF	TRBV11-2	TRBJ2-7